This T cell receptor beta chain stems from a study of identifying expanded T cells in peripheral blood. No infections or other immune events were documented during collection. Between the trimmed V and J ends, which lost 5 bases and 2 bases, there was a span of 9 bases. The CDR3 is made up of 13 amino acids. Germline V gene lookup returns CDR1 LNHDA and CDR2 SQIVND (reference sequence). Clones were sequenced by immunoSEQ multiplex PCR, and TCRdb holds only the in-frame ones, with some missing. The sample records about 63,000 clones, about four fifths being singletons. The clonotype was recovered from a person aged 18 to 75 in good health. Sequencing used blood. This rearrangement joins TRBV19 to TRBJ1-2; D gene unclear. In DNA form, the CDR3 reads TGTGCCAGTAGTTGGAACAGAAACTATGGCTACACCTTC. The encoded protein is CASSWNRNYGYTF.